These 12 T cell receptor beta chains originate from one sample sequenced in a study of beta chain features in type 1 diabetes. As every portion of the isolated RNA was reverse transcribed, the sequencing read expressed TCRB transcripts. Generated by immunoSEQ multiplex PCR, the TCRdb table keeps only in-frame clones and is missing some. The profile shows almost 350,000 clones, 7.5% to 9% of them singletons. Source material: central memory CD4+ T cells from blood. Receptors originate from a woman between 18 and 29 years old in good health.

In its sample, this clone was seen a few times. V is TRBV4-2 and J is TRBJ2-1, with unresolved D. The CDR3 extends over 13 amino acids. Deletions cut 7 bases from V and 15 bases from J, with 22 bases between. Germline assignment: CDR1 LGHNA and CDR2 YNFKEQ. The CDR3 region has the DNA TGTGCCAGCACTCCAGAAAGGGCGTCCGAACGGTTCTTC. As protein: CASTPERASERFF.

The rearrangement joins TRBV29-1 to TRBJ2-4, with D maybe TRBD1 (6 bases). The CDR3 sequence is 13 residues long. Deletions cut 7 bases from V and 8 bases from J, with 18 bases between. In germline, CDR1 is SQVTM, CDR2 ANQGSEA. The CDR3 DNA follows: TGCAGCGCCACTGTGGTAGGGGGAGACATTCAGTACTTC. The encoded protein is CSATVVGGDIQYF.

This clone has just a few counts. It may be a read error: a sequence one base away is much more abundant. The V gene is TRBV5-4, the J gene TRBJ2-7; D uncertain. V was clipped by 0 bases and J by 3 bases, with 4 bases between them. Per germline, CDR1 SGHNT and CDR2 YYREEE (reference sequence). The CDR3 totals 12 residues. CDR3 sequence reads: CASSLDNYEQYF. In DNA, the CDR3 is TGTGCCAGCAGCTTGGACAACTACGAGCAGTACTTC.

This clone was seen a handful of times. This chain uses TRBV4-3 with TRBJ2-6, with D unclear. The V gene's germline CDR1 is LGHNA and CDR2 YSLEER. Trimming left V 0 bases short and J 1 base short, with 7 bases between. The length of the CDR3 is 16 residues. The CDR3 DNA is TGCGCCAGCAGCCAAGATACCCGGTCTGGGGCCAACGTCCTGACTTTC. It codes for CASSQDTRSGANVLTF.

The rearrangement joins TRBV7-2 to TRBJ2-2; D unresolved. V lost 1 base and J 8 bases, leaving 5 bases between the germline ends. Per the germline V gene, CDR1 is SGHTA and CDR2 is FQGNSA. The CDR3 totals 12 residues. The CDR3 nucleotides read TGTGCCAGCAGCTTAGTCGGTGGGGAGCTGTTTTTT. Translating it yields CASSLVGGELFF.

The CDR3 here is CASSEQTHSLPNEQFF. The CDR3, as DNA: TGCGCCAGCAGCGAGCAGACCCACTCACTCCCGAATGAGCAGTTCTTC. V is TRBV5-1 and J is TRBJ2-1; no firm D call. CDR3 size: 16 residues. Germline V lookup: CDR1 SGHRS, CDR2 YFSETQ. V dropped 4 bases and J dropped 7 bases, with 21 bases sitting between them.

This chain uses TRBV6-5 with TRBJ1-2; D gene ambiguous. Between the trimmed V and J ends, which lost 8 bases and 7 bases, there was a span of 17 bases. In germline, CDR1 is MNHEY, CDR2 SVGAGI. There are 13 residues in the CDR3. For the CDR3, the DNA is TGTGCCAGCGGGCGTGCCAGTTTCGGTGGCTACACCTTC. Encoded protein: CASGRASFGGYTF.

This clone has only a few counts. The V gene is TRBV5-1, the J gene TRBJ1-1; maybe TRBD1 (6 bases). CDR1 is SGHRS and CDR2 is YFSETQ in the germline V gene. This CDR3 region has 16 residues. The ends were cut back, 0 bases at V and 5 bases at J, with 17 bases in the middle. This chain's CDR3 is CASSLGPAGARTEAFF. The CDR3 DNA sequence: TGCGCCAGCAGCTTGGGACCTGCAGGGGCCAGAACTGAAGCTTTCTTT.

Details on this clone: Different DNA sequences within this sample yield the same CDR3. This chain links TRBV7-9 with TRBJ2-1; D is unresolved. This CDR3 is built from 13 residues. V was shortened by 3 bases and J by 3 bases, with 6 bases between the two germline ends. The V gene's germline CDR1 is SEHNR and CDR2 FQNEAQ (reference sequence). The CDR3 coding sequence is TGTGCCAGCAGCTTGGGCAGCTACAATGAGCAGTTCTTC. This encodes CASSLGSYNEQFF.

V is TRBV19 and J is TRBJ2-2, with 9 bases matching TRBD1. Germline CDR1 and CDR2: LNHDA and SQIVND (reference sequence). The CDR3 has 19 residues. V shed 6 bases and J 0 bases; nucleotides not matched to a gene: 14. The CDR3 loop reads CASSFPRNRGLANTGELFF. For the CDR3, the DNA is TGTGCCAGTAGCTTTCCTAGAAACAGGGGGCTCGCGAACACCGGGGAGCTGTTTTTT.

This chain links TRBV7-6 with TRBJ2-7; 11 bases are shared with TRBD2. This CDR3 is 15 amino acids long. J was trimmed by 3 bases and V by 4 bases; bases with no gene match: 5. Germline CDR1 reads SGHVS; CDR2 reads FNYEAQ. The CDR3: CASSSGTSGDYEQYF. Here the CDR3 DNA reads TGTGCCAGCAGCTCCGGGACTAGCGGAGACTACGAGCAGTACTTC. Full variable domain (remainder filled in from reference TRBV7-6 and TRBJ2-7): GAGVSQSPRYKVTKRGQDVALRCDPISGHVSLYWYRQALGQGPEFLTYFNYEAQQDKSGLPNDRFSAERPEGSISTLTIQRTEQRDSAMYRCASSSGTSGDYEQYFGPGTRLTVT.

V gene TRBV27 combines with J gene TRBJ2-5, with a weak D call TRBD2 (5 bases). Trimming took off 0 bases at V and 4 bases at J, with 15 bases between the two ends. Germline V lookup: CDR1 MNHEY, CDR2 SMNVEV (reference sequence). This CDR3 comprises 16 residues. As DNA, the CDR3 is TGTGCCAGCAGTTTATCAGGGCTAGTCGGAGGAGAGACCCAGTACTTC. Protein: CASSLSGLVGGETQYF.